At least ten counts were recorded for the clone carrying this T cell receptor (beta chain). What it recognizes is unknown. The TCR cDNA carried a universal primer site and UMIs from 5'RACE template switching. Each CDR3 protein gets one entry after TCRdb re-called the 5' RACE reads with MiXCR. The sample lists around 310,000 distinct CDR3 sequences; roughly 3.5% were seen once. The entry originates in a study of T cells after yellow fever vaccination. Study conclusions and caveats: After the booster, approximately 96% of CD4 and more than 75% of CD8 primary-response clones were re-detected. The bulk population could contribute abundant contaminating clonotypes to FACS-sorted repertoires.

Germline CDR1 reads SEHNR; CDR2 reads FQNEAQ (reference sequence). CDR3 length: 16 amino acids. V was trimmed by 5 bases and J by 1 base, leaving 14 bases between them. The TCR sequence derives from a man aged 18 to 30 who received the YFV17D yellow fever vaccine. The chain is built from TRBV7-9 and TRBJ2-2; no reliable D call. Sequences were derived from PBMCs, sampled on the day of the yellow fever booster vaccination. For the CDR3, the DNA is TGTGCCAGCAGCCGCCAAATGTGGGAGAACACCGGGGAGCTGTTTTTT. It specifies CASSRQMWENTGELFF.